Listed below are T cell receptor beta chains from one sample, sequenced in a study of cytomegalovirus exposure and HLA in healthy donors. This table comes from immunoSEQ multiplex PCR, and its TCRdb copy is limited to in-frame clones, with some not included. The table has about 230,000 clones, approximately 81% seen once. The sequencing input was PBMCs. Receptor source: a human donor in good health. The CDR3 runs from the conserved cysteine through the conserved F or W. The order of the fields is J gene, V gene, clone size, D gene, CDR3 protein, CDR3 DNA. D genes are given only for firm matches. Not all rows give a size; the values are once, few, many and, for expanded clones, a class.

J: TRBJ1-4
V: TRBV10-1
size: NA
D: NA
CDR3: CASGDREKLFF
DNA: TGCGCCAGCGGAGACAGAGAAAAACTGTTTTTT

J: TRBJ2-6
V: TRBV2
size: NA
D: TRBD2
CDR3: CASSEEAGSGANVLTF
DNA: TGTGCCAGCAGTGAAGAAGCGGGGTCTGGGGCCAACGTCCTGACTTTC

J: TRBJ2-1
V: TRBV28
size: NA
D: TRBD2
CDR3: CATSLAVTYNEQFF
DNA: TGTGCCACCTCCCTAGCGGTTACTTACAATGAGCAGTTCTTC

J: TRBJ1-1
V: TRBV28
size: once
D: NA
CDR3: CASSLPGMLNTEAFF
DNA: TGTGCCAGCAGTTTACCAGGGATGCTGAACACTGAAGCTTTCTTT

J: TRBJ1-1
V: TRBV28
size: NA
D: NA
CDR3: CASSFGGAKDTEAFF
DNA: TGTGCCAGCAGTTTCGGGGGGGCGAAGGACACTGAAGCTTTCTTT

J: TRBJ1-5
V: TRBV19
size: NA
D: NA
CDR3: CASSRRINQPQHF
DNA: TGTGCCAGTAGTAGGCGGATAAATCAGCCCCAGCATTTT

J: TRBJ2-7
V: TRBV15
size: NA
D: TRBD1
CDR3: CATSHTGTGGSYEQYF
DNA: TGTGCCACCAGTCACACCGGGACAGGGGGCTCCTACGAGCAGTACTTC

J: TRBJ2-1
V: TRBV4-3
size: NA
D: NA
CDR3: CASSQGQASGYNEQFF
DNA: TGCGCCAGCAGCCAAGGCCAAGCATCAGGGTACAATGAGCAGTTCTTC

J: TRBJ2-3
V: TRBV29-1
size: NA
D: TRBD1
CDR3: CSVEDRGQGGDTQYF
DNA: TGCAGCGTTGAAGATAGAGGACAGGGCGGGGATACGCAGTATTTT

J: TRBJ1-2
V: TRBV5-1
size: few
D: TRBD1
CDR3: CASSLAYRGNYGYTF
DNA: TGCGCCAGCAGCTTGGCTTACAGGGGAAACTATGGCTACACCTTC

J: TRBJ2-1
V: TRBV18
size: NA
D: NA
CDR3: CASSPPGSGQTGDEQFF
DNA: TGTGCCAGCTCACCCCCGGGTAGCGGCCAGACCGGCGATGAGCAGTTCTTC

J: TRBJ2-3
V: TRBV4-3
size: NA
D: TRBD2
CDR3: CASSQELPGLATDTQYF
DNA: TGCGCCAGCAGCCAAGAGCTTCCGGGACTAGCGACAGATACGCAGTATTTT

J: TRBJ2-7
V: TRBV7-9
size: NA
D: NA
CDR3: CASSLTRISSYEQYF
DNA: TGTGCCAGCAGCTTAACTAGGATAAGCTCCTACGAGCAGTACTTC

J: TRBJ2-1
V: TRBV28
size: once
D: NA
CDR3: CASSLGSGRGEQFF
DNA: TGTGCCAGCAGTTTGGGGAGCGGGCGGGGTGAGCAGTTCTTC

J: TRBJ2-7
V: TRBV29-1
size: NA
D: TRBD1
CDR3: CSVEFADRGTEQYF
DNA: TGCAGCGTTGAATTCGCTGACAGGGGGACCGAGCAGTACTTC

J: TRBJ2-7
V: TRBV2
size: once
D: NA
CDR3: CASETYEQYF
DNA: TGTGCCAGCGAGACCTACGAGCAGTACTTC